These T cell receptor beta chains were read from a single sample in a study of shared clonotypes between healthy human individuals. Assay: immunoSEQ multiplex PCR; the TCRdb copy retains only in-frame clones and omits some. The table shows 640,000 or so clones, with more than 70% occurring only once. The sequencing sample was made of memory CD4+ T cells sorted from blood. These receptors were taken from a woman under 40 in good health. Both conserved end residues are part of each CDR3. The D gene is left open where the match is weak. Only part of the rows carry a size: once, few, many, or a class if the clone is expanded.

j_gene: TRBJ2-5; d_gene: -; v_gene: TRBV5-1; abundance: -; CDR3aa: CASSLERQVGETQYF; CDR3nt: TGCGCCAGCAGCTTGGAACGGCAGGTAGGAGAGACCCAGTACTTC
j_gene: TRBJ2-3; d_gene: TRBD2; v_gene: TRBV7-8; abundance: -; CDR3aa: CASSLREGLADTDTQYF; CDR3nt: TGTGCCAGCAGCCTAAGGGAGGGACTAGCGGACACAGATACGCAGTATTTT
j_gene: TRBJ1-2; d_gene: TRBD1; v_gene: TRBV10-3; abundance: -; CDR3aa: CAISGRDRGPLGYTF; CDR3nt: TGTGCCATCAGTGGTCGGGACAGGGGGCCTTTAGGCTACACCTTC
j_gene: TRBJ2-7; d_gene: -; v_gene: TRBV19; abundance: -; CDR3aa: CASSHREGEQYF; CDR3nt: TGTGCCAGTTCCCACAGGGAGGGCGAGCAGTACTTC
j_gene: TRBJ2-6; d_gene: TRBD1; v_gene: TRBV19; abundance: -; CDR3aa: CASSFSGTGGAGANVLTF; CDR3nt: TGTGCCAGTAGTTTTTCCGGGACAGGGGGTGCTGGGGCCAACGTCCTGACTTTC
j_gene: TRBJ2-4; d_gene: TRBD2; v_gene: TRBV10-1; abundance: -; CDR3aa: CASSESTSGGQNIQYF; CDR3nt: TGCGCCAGCAGTGAGTCAACTAGCGGGGGCCAAAACATTCAGTACTTC
j_gene: TRBJ2-2; d_gene: TRBD1; v_gene: TRBV18; abundance: few; CDR3aa: CASSPRTGDTGELFF; CDR3nt: TGTGCCAGCTCACCAAGGACAGGAGACACCGGGGAGCTGTTTTTT
j_gene: TRBJ2-1; d_gene: -; v_gene: TRBV19; abundance: -; CDR3aa: CASSSMTGRGEQFF; CDR3nt: TGTGCCAGTAGCTCGATGACAGGGCGGGGTGAGCAGTTCTTC
j_gene: TRBJ2-7; d_gene: TRBD1; v_gene: TRBV2; abundance: -; CDR3aa: CASSRRQGENYEQYF; CDR3nt: TGTGCCAGCAGCCGTCGACAGGGGGAAAACTACGAGCAGTACTTC
j_gene: TRBJ2-6; d_gene: TRBD1; v_gene: TRBV19; abundance: once; CDR3aa: CASSTGQALSGANVLTF; CDR3nt: TGTGCCAGTAGTACCGGACAGGCCCTCTCTGGGGCCAACGTCCTGACTTTC
j_gene: TRBJ1-5; d_gene: -; v_gene: TRBV6-6; abundance: -; CDR3aa: CASSYGAGPQPQHF; CDR3nt: TGTGCCAGCAGTTACGGAGCAGGTCCCCAGCCCCAGCATTTT
j_gene: TRBJ2-6; d_gene: TRBD2; v_gene: TRBV7-9; abundance: -; CDR3aa: CASSFPSSGRASGANVLTF; CDR3nt: TGTGCCAGCAGCTTCCCCAGTAGCGGGAGGGCCTCTGGGGCCAACGTCCTGACTTTC
j_gene: TRBJ2-1; d_gene: -; v_gene: TRBV11-3; abundance: -; CDR3aa: CASSPKDAINEQFF; CDR3nt: TGTGCCAGCAGCCCAAAGGACGCAATCAATGAGCAGTTCTTC
j_gene: TRBJ2-3; d_gene: TRBD1; v_gene: TRBV29-1; abundance: -; CDR3aa: CSVLCGTGEIDTQYF; CDR3nt: TGCAGCGTCTTATGTGGGACAGGGGAAATAGATACGCAGTATTTT
j_gene: TRBJ2-5; d_gene: TRBD1; v_gene: TRBV6-1; abundance: -; CDR3aa: CASTLVLGQGETQYF; CDR3nt: TGTGCCAGCACCCTGGTCCTGGGACAGGGAGAGACCCAGTACTTC
j_gene: TRBJ1-2; d_gene: -; v_gene: TRBV6-1; abundance: -; CDR3aa: CASSDTVLGYGYTF; CDR3nt: TGTGCCAGCAGTGATACGGTTCTGGGCTATGGCTACACCTTC
j_gene: TRBJ2-3; d_gene: -; v_gene: TRBV11-2; abundance: few; CDR3aa: CASSPGTWGTDTQYF; CDR3nt: TGTGCCAGCAGCCCGGGGACATGGGGCACAGATACGCAGTATTTT
j_gene: TRBJ2-7; d_gene: -; v_gene: TRBV18; abundance: -; CDR3aa: CASSPGRGMSYEQYF; CDR3nt: TGTGCCAGCTCACCAGGCAGGGGAATGTCCTACGAGCAGTACTTC
j_gene: TRBJ2-5; d_gene: TRBD2; v_gene: TRBV10-3; abundance: -; CDR3aa: CAISESGTSFLGVQETQYF; CDR3nt: TGTGCCATCAGTGAGTCTGGGACTAGCTTCCTTGGGGTACAAGAGACCCAGTACTTC
j_gene: TRBJ2-1; d_gene: TRBD2; v_gene: TRBV9; abundance: -; CDR3aa: CASSQGAGAYNEQFF; CDR3nt: TGTGCCAGCAGCCAAGGAGCGGGAGCCTACAATGAGCAGTTCTTC
j_gene: TRBJ2-7; d_gene: -; v_gene: TRBV29-1; abundance: -; CDR3aa: CSVTIFHEQYF; CDR3nt: TGCAGCGTTACAATCTTCCACGAGCAGTACTTC
j_gene: TRBJ1-2; d_gene: TRBD1; v_gene: TRBV6-1; abundance: -; CDR3aa: CASSATGGYYGYTF; CDR3nt: TGTGCCAGCAGTGCGACAGGGGGATATTATGGCTACACCTTC
j_gene: TRBJ2-7; d_gene: TRBD2; v_gene: TRBV15; abundance: -; CDR3aa: CATSRKPGMTSVGNEQYF; CDR3nt: TGTGCCACCAGCAGAAAACCTGGAATGACTAGCGTCGGGAACGAGCAGTACTTC
j_gene: TRBJ2-6; d_gene: -; v_gene: TRBV2; abundance: few; CDR3aa: CASSQREQANVLTF; CDR3nt: TGTGCCAGCAGTCAAAGGGAGCAGGCCAACGTCCTGACTTTC
j_gene: TRBJ2-7; d_gene: TRBD1; v_gene: TRBV6-5; abundance: -; CDR3aa: CASSWTGIPYEQYF; CDR3nt: TGTGCCAGCAGCTGGACAGGGATACCCTACGAGCAGTACTTC
j_gene: TRBJ2-2; d_gene: TRBD1; v_gene: TRBV7-9; abundance: -; CDR3aa: CASITDRGLTGELFF; CDR3nt: TGTGCCAGCATCACGGACAGGGGGCTCACCGGGGAGCTGTTTTTT
j_gene: TRBJ2-7; d_gene: TRBD2; v_gene: TRBV6-1; abundance: -; CDR3aa: CASSNPGGGLYEQYF; CDR3nt: TGTGCCAGCAGTAATCCCGGCGGGGGACTCTACGAGCAGTACTTC
j_gene: TRBJ2-5; d_gene: TRBD1; v_gene: TRBV7-7; abundance: many; CDR3aa: CASSQSTGGQETQYF; CDR3nt: TGTGCCAGCAGCCAGTCGACAGGGGGTCAAGAGACCCAGTACTTC
j_gene: TRBJ1-1; d_gene: -; v_gene: TRBV19; abundance: -; CDR3aa: CASSPGGVNTEAFF; CDR3nt: TGTGCCTCCTCTCCCGGGGGGGTAAACACTGAAGCTTTCTTT
j_gene: TRBJ2-7; d_gene: TRBD1; v_gene: TRBV28; abundance: -; CDR3aa: CASSTKTGVAYEQYF; CDR3nt: TGTGCCAGCAGTACAAAGACAGGGGTCGCCTACGAGCAGTACTTC
j_gene: TRBJ2-1; d_gene: -; v_gene: TRBV5-4; abundance: -; CDR3aa: CASSRGQSLYNEQFF; CDR3nt: TGTGCCAGCAGTAGGGGCCAGAGCCTATACAATGAGCAGTTCTTC
j_gene: TRBJ2-7; d_gene: -; v_gene: TRBV28; abundance: few; CDR3aa: CASSPPLHYEQYF; CDR3nt: TGTGCCAGCAGTCCGCCCCTCCACTACGAGCAGTACTTC
j_gene: TRBJ2-6; d_gene: TRBD1; v_gene: TRBV19; abundance: -; CDR3aa: CASNADRGLSGANVLTF; CDR3nt: TGTGCCAGTAATGCGGACAGGGGGCTCTCTGGGGCCAACGTCCTGACTTTC
j_gene: TRBJ1-1; d_gene: -; v_gene: TRBV2; abundance: -; CDR3aa: CASSVQGETEAFF; CDR3nt: TGTGCCAGCAGTGTTCAAGGGGAAACTGAAGCTTTCTTT
j_gene: TRBJ1-3; d_gene: -; v_gene: TRBV6-5; abundance: -; CDR3aa: CASSYSTVGGTIYF; CDR3nt: TGTGCCAGCAGTTACTCGACGGTGGGAGGCACCATATATTTT
j_gene: TRBJ2-3; d_gene: TRBD1; v_gene: TRBV6-1; abundance: -; CDR3aa: CASREGQATDTQYF; CDR3nt: TGTGCCAGCAGGGAGGGACAGGCTACAGATACGCAGTATTTT
j_gene: TRBJ2-6; d_gene: -; v_gene: TRBV6-1; abundance: -; CDR3aa: CATSGANVLTF; CDR3nt: TGTGCCACTTCTGGGGCCAACGTCCTGACTTTC
j_gene: TRBJ2-7; d_gene: -; v_gene: TRBV5-8; abundance: few; CDR3aa: CASSRPGYEQYF; CDR3nt: TGTGCCAGCAGCCGTCCAGGCTACGAGCAGTACTTC
j_gene: TRBJ2-7; d_gene: -; v_gene: TRBV2; abundance: -; CDR3aa: CASIFPGLVEDEQYF; CDR3nt: TGTGCCAGCATTTTCCCGGGACTCGTGGAAGACGAGCAGTACTTC
j_gene: TRBJ1-5; d_gene: -; v_gene: TRBV10-2; abundance: -; CDR3aa: CASSESGGQPQHF; CDR3nt: TGCGCCAGCAGTGAGTCGGGGGGGCAGCCCCAGCATTTT
j_gene: TRBJ1-1; d_gene: -; v_gene: TRBV28; abundance: -; CDR3aa: CASGSAVNTEAFF; CDR3nt: TGTGCCAGCGGTTCAGCGGTAAACACTGAAGCTTTCTTT
j_gene: TRBJ1-2; d_gene: -; v_gene: TRBV11-2; abundance: -; CDR3aa: CASSPQPDYGYTF; CDR3nt: TGTGCCAGCAGCCCCCAACCCGATTATGGCTACACCTTC
j_gene: TRBJ2-2; d_gene: -; v_gene: TRBV6-4; abundance: -; CDR3aa: CASSDKNTGELFF; CDR3nt: TGTGCCAGCAGTGACAAAAACACCGGGGAGCTGTTTTTT
j_gene: TRBJ2-5; d_gene: TRBD1; v_gene: TRBV5-1; abundance: -; CDR3aa: CASSLKPLTGAGETQYF; CDR3nt: TGCGCCAGCAGCTTGAAGCCGCTGACAGGGGCAGGAGAGACCCAGTACTTC
j_gene: TRBJ2-7; d_gene: TRBD2; v_gene: TRBV5-1; abundance: -; CDR3aa: CASSPKGTSVSYEQYF; CDR3nt: TGCGCCAGCAGCCCGAAGGGGACTAGCGTCTCCTACGAGCAGTACTTC
j_gene: TRBJ2-3; d_gene: TRBD2; v_gene: TRBV11-2; abundance: -; CDR3aa: CASSLPAGNTDTQYF; CDR3nt: TGTGCCAGCAGCTTACCAGCGGGGAACACAGATACGCAGTATTTT
j_gene: TRBJ1-4; d_gene: TRBD1; v_gene: TRBV28; abundance: once; CDR3aa: CASSLSGTGDYPFF; CDR3nt: TGTGCCAGCAGTTTATCGGGAACAGGGGACTATCCGTTTTTT